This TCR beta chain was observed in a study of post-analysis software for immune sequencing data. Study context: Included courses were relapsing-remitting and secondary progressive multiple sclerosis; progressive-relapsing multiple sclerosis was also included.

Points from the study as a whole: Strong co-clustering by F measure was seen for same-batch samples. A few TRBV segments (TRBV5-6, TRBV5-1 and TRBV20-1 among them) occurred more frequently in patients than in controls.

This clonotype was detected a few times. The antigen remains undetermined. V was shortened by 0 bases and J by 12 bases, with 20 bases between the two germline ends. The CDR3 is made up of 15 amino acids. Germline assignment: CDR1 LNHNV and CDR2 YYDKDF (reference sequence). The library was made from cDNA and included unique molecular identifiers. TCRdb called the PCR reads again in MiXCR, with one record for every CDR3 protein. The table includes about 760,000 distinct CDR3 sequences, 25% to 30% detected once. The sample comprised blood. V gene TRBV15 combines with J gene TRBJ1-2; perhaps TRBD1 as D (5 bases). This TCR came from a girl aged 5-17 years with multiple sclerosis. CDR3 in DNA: TGTGCCACCAGCAGAGATAGAGGATTAGGGGACTCCCACACCTTC. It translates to CATSRDRGLGDSHTF.